This TCR beta chain was profiled in a study of T-cell reconstitution after alpha-beta-depleted transplantation in children. TCRbeta library preparation incorporated unique molecular identifiers. TCRdb reprocessed the PCR reads with MiXCR, giving one entry per CDR3 protein. The table has about 200,000 distinct CDR3 sequences, roughly 6.5% seen once; the top ten hold 4.5%. Study results and caveats: Expanded graft clones numbering several hundred reportedly gave rise to alpha-beta T cells about two months after transplant. The origin of high day-60 TCRbeta diversity in some patients lay in surviving recipient T cells and thymic progenitors. T-cell counts and diversity were attributed mostly to newly produced T cells one year after transplant.

This clonotype was recorded many times. Its antigen is undetermined. Its ends do not fully match the called genes, so a read error is possible. The CDR3 length is 12 residues. From germline, CDR1 is KGHDR and CDR2 SFDVKD. The source was PBMCs, collected before TCRalphabeta/CD19-depleted stem cell transplant. This rearrangement joins TRBV24-1 to TRBJ1-5; D possibly corresponds to TRBD1 (5 bases). The clonotype was recovered from a girl under two years old with combined immunodeficiency, due to receive a stem cell transplant. The CDR3 nucleotides are TGTGCCGCCAGGGTTTCTAGACAGCCCCAGCATTTT. Its protein product is CAARVSRQPQHF.